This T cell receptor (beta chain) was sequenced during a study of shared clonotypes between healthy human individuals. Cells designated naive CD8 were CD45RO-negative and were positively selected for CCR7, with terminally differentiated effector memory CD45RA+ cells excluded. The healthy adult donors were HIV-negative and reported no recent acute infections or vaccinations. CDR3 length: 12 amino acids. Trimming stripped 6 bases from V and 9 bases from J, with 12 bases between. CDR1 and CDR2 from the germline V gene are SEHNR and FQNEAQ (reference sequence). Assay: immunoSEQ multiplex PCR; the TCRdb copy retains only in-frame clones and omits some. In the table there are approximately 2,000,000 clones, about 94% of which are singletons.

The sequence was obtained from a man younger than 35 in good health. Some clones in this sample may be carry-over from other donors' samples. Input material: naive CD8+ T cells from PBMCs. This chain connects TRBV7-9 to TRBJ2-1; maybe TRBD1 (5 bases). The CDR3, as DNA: TGTGCCAGCAGAAGGCAGGGTGGTGAGCAGTTCTTC. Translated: CASRRQGGEQFF.